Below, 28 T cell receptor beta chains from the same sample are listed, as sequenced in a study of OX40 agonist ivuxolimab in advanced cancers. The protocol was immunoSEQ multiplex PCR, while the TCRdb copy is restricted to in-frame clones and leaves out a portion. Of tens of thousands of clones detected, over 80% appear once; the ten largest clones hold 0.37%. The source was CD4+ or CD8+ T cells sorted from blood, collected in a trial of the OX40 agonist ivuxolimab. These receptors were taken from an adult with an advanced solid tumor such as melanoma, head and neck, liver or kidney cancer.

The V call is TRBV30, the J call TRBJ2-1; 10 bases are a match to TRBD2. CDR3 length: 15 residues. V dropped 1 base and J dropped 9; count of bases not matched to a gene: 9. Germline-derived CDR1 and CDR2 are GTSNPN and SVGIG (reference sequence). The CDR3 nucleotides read TGTGCCTGGAGTGGTCCGGGACTAGCGTTCGGTGAGCAGTTCTTC. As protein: CAWSGPGLAFGEQFF.

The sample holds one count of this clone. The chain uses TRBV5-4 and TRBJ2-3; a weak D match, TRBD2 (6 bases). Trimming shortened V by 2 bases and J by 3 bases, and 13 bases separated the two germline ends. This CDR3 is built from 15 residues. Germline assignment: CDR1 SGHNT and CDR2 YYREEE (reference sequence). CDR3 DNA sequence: TGTGCCAGCAGCTTACCAGGACTAAGGACAGATACGCAGTATTTT. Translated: CASSLPGLRTDTQYF.

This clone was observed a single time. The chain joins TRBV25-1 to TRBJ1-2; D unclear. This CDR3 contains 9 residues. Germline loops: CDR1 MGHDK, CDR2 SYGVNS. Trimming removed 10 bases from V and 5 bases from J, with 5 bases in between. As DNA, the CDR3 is TGTGCCATCTTGTATGGCTACACCTTC. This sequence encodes CAILYGYTF.

Here the CDR3 DNA reads TGTGCCAGCAGTTTAGTTCCTCCGGGACAGGGAAATGTTGAAGCTTTCTTT. This codes for CASSLVPPGQGNVEAFF. V is TRBV27 and J is TRBJ1-1, with TRBD1 matching 9 bases. The CDR3 sequence is 17 residues long. CDR1 and CDR2 from the germline V gene are MNHEY and SMNVEV (reference sequence). Trimming cost V 2 bases and J 7 bases; bases outside gene matches: 14.

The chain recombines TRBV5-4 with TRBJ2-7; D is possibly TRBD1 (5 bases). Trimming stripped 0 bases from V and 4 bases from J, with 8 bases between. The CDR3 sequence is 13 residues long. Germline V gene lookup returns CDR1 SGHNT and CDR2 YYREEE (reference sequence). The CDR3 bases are TGTGCCAGCAGCTTGGGCAGGGTGTACGAGCAGTACTTC. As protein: CASSLGRVYEQYF. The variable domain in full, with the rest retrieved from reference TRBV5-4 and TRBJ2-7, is ETGVTQSPTHLIKTRGQQVTLRCSSQSGHNTVSWYQQALGQGPQFIFQYYREEENGRGNFPPRFSGLQFPNYSSELNVNALELDDSALYLCASSLGRVYEQYFGPGTRLTVT.

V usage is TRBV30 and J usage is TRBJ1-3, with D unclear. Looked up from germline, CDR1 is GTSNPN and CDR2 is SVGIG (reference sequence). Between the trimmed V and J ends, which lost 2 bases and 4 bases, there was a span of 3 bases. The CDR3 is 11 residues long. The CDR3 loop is CAWSWGNTIYF. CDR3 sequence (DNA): TGTGCCTGGAGTTGGGGAAACACCATATATTTT.

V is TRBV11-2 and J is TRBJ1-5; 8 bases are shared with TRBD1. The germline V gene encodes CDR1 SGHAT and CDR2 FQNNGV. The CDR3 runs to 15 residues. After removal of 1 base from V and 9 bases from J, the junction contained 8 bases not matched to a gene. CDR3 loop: CASSLGTGPGGPQHF. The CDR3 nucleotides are TGTGCCAGCAGCTTAGGGACAGGGCCAGGGGGGCCCCAGCATTTT.

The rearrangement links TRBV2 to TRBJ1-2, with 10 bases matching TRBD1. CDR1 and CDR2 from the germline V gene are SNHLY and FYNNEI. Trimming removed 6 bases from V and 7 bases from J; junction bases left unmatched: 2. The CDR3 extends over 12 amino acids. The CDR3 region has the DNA TGTGCCAGCAGGACAGGGGGCCTTGGCTACACCTTC. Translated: CASRTGGLGYTF.

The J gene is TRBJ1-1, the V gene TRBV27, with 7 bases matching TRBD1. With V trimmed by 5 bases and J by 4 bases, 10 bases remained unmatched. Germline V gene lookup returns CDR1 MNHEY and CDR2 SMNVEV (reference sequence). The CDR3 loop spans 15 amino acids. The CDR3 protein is CASSPQGQAATEAFF. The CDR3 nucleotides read TGTGCCAGCAGTCCACAGGGGCAAGCGGCCACTGAAGCTTTCTTT.

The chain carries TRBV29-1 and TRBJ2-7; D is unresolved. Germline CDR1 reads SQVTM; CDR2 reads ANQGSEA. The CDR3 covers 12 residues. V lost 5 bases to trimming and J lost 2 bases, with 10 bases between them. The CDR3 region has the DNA TGCAGCGTTTGGACCGCCGCCTACGAGCAGTACTTC. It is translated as CSVWTAAYEQYF.

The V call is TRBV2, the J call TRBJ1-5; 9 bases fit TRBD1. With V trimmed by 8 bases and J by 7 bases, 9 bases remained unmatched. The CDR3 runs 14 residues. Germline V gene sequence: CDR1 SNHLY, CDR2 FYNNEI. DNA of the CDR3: TGTGCCAGCCTCCGGGACAGGGAAAGGCAGCCCCAGCATTTT. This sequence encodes CASLRDRERQPQHF.

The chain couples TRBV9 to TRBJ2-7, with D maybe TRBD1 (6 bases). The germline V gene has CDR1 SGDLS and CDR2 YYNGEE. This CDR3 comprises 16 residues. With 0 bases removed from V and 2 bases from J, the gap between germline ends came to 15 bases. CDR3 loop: CASSVVGQGPPYEQYF. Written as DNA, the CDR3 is TGTGCCAGCAGCGTAGTTGGGCAGGGGCCCCCCTACGAGCAGTACTTC.

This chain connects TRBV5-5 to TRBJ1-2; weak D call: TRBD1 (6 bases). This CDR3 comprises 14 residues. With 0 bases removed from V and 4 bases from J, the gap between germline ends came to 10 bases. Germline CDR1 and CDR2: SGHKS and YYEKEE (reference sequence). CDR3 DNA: TGTGCCAGCAGCTTGGGGACAGTTACCTATGGCTACACCTTC. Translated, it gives CASSLGTVTYGYTF.

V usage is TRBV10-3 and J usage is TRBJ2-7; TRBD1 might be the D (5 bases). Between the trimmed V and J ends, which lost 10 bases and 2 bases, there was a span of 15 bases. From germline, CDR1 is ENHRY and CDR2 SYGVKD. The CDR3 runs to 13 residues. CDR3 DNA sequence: TGTGCCACCCTCATACAAGGGGCCTACGAGCAGTACTTC. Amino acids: CATLIQGAYEQYF.

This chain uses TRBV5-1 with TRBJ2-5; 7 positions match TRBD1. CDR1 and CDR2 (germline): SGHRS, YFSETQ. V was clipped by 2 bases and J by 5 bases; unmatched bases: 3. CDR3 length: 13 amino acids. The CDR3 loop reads CASSLHRGETQYF. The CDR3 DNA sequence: TGCGCCAGCAGCTTACACAGGGGCGAGACCCAGTACTTC.

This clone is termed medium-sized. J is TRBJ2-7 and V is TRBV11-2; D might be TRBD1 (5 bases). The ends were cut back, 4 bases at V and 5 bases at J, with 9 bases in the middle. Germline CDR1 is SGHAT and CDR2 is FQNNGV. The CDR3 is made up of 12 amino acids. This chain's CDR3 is CASSYRTHEQYF. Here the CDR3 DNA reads TGTGCCAGCAGCTACAGGACCCACGAGCAGTACTTC.

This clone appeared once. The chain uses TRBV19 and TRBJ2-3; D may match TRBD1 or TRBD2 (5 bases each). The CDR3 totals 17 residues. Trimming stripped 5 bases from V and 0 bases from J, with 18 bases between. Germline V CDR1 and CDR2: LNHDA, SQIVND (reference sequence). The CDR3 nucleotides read TGTGCCAGTAGTCCCCCCGGGACGGCGATTAGCACAGATACGCAGTATTTT. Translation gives CASSPPGTAISTDTQYF.

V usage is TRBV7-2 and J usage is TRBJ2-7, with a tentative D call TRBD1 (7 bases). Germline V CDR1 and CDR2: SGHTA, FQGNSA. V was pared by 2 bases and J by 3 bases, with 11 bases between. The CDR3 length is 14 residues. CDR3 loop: CASSLQGGFYEQYF. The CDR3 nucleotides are TGTGCCAGCAGCTTACAGGGGGGTTTCTACGAGCAGTACTTC.

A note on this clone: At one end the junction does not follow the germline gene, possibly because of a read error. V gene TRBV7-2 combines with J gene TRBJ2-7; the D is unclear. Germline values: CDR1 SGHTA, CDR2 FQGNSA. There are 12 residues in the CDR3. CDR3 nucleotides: TGTGCCGGCAGCATCATTTTCTACGAGCAGTACTTC. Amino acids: CAGSIIFYEQYF.

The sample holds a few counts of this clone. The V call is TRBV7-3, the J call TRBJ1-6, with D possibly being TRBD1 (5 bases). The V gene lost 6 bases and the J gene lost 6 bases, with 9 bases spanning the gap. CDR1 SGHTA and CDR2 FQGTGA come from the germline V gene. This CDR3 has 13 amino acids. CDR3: CASRVGGNSPLHF. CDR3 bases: TGTGCCAGCAGGGTCGGGGGTAATTCACCCCTCCACTTT.

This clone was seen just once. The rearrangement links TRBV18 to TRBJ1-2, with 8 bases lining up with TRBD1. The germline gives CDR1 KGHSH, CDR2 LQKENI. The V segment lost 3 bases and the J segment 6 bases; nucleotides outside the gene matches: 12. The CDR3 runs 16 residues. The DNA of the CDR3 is TGTGCCAGCTCACCGGATCGCGCAGGGGGCCAAGATGGCTACACCTTC. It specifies CASSPDRAGGQDGYTF.

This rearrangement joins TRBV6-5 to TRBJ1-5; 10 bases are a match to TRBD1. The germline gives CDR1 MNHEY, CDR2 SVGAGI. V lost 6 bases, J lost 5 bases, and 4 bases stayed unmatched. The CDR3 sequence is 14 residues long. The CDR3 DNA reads TGTGCCAGCAGAGTGACAGGGGGCGATCAGCCCCAGCATTTT. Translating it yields CASRVTGGDQPQHF.

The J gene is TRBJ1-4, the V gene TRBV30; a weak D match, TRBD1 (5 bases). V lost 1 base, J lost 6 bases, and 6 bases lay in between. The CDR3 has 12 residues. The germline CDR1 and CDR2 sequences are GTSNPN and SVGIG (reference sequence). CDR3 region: CAWSEQDEKLFF. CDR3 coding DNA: TGTGCCTGGAGTGAACAGGATGAAAAACTGTTTTTT.

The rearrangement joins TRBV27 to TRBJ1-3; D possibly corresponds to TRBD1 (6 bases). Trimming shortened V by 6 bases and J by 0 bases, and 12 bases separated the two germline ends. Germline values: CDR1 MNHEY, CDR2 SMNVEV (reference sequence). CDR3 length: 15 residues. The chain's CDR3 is CASSRTAPSGNTIYF. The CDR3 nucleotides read TGTGCCAGCAGCAGGACAGCTCCCTCTGGAAACACCATATATTTT.

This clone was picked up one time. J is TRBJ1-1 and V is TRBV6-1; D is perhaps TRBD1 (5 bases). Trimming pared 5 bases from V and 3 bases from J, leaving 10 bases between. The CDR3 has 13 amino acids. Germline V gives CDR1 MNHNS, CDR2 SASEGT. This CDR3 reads CASSHLGHTEAFF. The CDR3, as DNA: TGTGCCAGCAGTCATTTGGGACACACTGAAGCTTTCTTT.

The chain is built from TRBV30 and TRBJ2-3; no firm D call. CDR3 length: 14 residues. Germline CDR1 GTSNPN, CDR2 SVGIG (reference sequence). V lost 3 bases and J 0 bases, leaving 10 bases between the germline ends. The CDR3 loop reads CAWRAGPSTDTQYF. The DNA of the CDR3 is TGTGCCTGGAGGGCCGGTCCAAGCACAGATACGCAGTATTTT.

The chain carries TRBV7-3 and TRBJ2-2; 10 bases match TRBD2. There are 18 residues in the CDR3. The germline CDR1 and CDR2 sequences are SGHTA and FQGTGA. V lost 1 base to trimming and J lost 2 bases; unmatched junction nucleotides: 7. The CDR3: CASSLRASGGRNTGELFF. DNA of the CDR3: TGTGCCAGCAGCTTAAGGGCTAGCGGGGGCCGAAACACCGGGGAGCTGTTTTTT.

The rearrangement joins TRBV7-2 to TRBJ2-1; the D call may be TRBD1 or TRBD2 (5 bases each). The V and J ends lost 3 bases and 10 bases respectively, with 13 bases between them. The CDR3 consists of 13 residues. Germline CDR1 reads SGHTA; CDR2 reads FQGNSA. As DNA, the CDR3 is TGTGCCAGCAGCTTGGAGATCGGGGCGGAGCAGTTCTTC. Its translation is CASSLEIGAEQFF.